This paragraph covers one T cell receptor (beta chain) sequence. V was trimmed by 0 bases and J by 6 bases, leaving 10 bases between them. The CDR3 is made up of 15 amino acids. Germline CDR1 SGHRS, CDR2 YFSETQ. This entry is derived from a study of blood T cell repertoires in COVID-19. Study summary: Acute and convalescent COVID-19 specimens originated in the United States, Italy and Spain. PBMCs, B-cell-depleted T cells, or T cells were the source of the cDNA or gDNA that made up the material.

Authors' processing steps: The assay estimated nucleated cells by amplifying reference gene primers. Sequencing was performed with immunoSEQ multiplex PCR; in TCRdb, only in-frame clones are kept and a portion is missing. V, J and clone size are taken as reported in that table, and D and trimming were inferred from the DNA itself. Of roughly 250,000 clones listed, under 85% are singletons. Material for sequencing was peripheral blood. The chain carries TRBV5-1 and TRBJ1-6, with D possibly TRBD1 on 5 matching bases. The TCR originated in a human donor in a cohort sampled during active COVID-19. The CDR3 loop reads CASSLDGGRNSPLHF. The DNA for the CDR3 is TGCGCCAGCAGCTTGGACGGGGGACGTAATTCACCCCTCCACTTT.